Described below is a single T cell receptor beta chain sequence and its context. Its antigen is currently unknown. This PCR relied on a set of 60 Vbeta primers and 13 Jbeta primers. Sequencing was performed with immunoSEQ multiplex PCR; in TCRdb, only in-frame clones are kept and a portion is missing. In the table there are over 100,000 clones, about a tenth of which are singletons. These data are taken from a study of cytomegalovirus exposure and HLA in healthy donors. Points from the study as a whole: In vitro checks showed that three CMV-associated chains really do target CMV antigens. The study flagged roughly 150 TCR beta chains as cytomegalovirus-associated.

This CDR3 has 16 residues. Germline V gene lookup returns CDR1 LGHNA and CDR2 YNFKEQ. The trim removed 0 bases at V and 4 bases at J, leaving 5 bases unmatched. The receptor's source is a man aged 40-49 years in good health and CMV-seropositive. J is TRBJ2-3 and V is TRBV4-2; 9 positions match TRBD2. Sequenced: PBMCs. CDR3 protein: CASSQELSGSADTQYF. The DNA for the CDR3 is TGTGCCAGCAGCCAAGAGCTTAGCGGGAGCGCAGATACGCAGTATTTT.